The 10 T cell receptor beta chains below all came from one sample that was sequenced in a study of T cells in Graves' hyperthyroidism and ophthalmopathy. Amplified TCR beta CDR3 regions derived from RNA transcripts. HTBI primers were the set used in a first-round RT-PCR of the TCR CDR3. A single record per CDR3 protein comes from TCRdb applying MiXCR to the multiplex PCR reads. This table holds more than 150,000 distinct CDR3 sequences, about 18% found once. Sequenced sample: blood. All receptors come from a woman aged 50 to 60 with Graves' hyperthyroidism.

This clonotype was picked up many times. V usage is TRBV25-1 and J usage is TRBJ1-4; 7 bases line up with TRBD1. Germline V gene sequence: CDR1 MGHDK, CDR2 SYGVNS. The CDR3 is 14 residues long. V was pared by 1 base and J by 8 bases, with 4 bases of the junction left unmatched. As DNA, the CDR3 is TGTGCCAGCAGTGAATTCAGGGGGGCGGAAAAACTGTTTTTT. Its translation: CASSEFRGAEKLFF.

This clonotype has a handful of counts. One base away lies a much larger clone, so this may be a sequencing read error. This chain connects TRBV6-2 or TRBV6-3 to TRBJ1-2; 7 bases align to TRBD1. Germline V gene lookup returns CDR1 MNHEY and CDR2 SVGEGT. The CDR3 runs to 14 residues. With V trimmed by 8 bases and J by 2 bases, 8 bases remained unmatched. Written as DNA, the CDR3 is TGTGCCAGCGACGGGACAGCGAGAAACTATGGCTACACCTTC. Translating gives CASDGTARNYGYTF.

Many counts were recorded for this clonotype. The chain recombines TRBV12-3 or TRBV12-4 with TRBJ2-1, with D perhaps matching TRBD2 (6 bases). The CDR3 is 15 amino acids. V was shortened by 6 bases and J by 1 base, with 13 bases between the two germline ends. Here the CDR3 reads CASRRAGHSYNEQFF. The CDR3, as DNA: TGTGCCAGCAGACGAGCGGGCCATTCCTACAATGAGCAGTTCTTC.

This clonotype was counted many times. In DNA form, the CDR3 reads TGTGCCAGCAGTTACGACCTCAATCAGCCCCAGCATTTT. It yields the protein CASSYDLNQPQHF. The chain couples TRBV6-5 to TRBJ1-5; D remains ambiguous. The V gene lost 2 bases and the J gene lost 3 bases, with 5 bases spanning the gap. Germline V gives CDR1 MNHEY, CDR2 SVGAGI. CDR3 length: 13 residues.

This rearrangement joins TRBV4-1 to TRBJ1-2; the D is unclear. The CDR3 runs to 15 residues. From germline, CDR1 is MGHRA and CDR2 YSYEKL. Trimming removed 4 bases from V and 8 bases from J, with 20 bases in between. CDR3 nucleotides: TGCGCCAGCAGCCTCGTAGGATCAGACCTACGAGGCTACACCTTC. Translating gives CASSLVGSDLRGYTF.

This clonotype was observed at least ten times. The CDR3 coding sequence is TGTGCCAGCAGCCCAGAACCCGTGGCAGATACGCAGTATTTT. Translating it yields CASSPEPVADTQYF. The chain carries TRBV7-2 and TRBJ2-3; D is unresolved. This CDR3 spans 14 amino acids. CDR1 is SGHTA, CDR2 FQGNSA, per germline. V lost 5 bases and J 4 bases, leaving 13 bases between the germline ends.

Ten or more counts support this clonotype. The V call is TRBV7-2, the J call TRBJ2-5; D assignment may be TRBD1 or TRBD2 (5 bases each). Germline V gives CDR1 SGHTA, CDR2 FQGNSA. V was clipped by 1 base and J by 5 bases, with 11 bases between them. This CDR3 has 14 amino acids. CDR3 amino acids: CASSLGGARETQYF. The CDR3 DNA follows: TGTGCCAGCAGCTTAGGAGGGGCGAGGGAGACCCAGTACTTC.

On this clonotype itself: This could be a read error, since a much larger clone is one nucleotide away. The V and J genes are TRBV2 and TRBJ2-3, with a tentative D call TRBD2 (6 bases). This CDR3 is built from 16 residues. Germline CDR1 and CDR2: SNHLY and FYNNEI. The CDR3 spells CTSSDRRTGEGYTQYF. CDR3 nucleotides: TGTACCAGCAGTGACCGGAGGACGGGAGAGGGGTATACGCAGTATTTT.

Comments on this clonotype: This may be a read error, as it is one base from a much larger clone. CDR3 DNA sequence: TGCGCCAACCAGACCCTAGCGGGGGCGATTCTAGCCAAAAACATTCAGTACTTC. This gives the protein CANQTLAGAILAKNIQYF. This rearrangement joins TRBV10-1 to TRBJ2-4, with 10 bases identical to TRBD2. Trimming cost V 10 bases and J 0 bases; bases outside gene matches: 15. Germline V CDR1 and CDR2: WNHNN, SYGVQD (reference sequence). The CDR3 is made up of 18 amino acids.

This clonotype was seen ten or more times. For the CDR3, the DNA is TGTGCCAGCAGCTTAGGTGAGGTCTTGGACACTGAAGCTTTCTTT. It yields the protein CASSLGEVLDTEAFF. The rearrangement uses TRBV7-9 and TRBJ1-1; D is undetermined. With 1 base removed from V and 3 bases from J, the gap between germline ends came to 12 bases. The CDR3 spans 15 residues. The V gene's germline CDR1 is SEHNR and CDR2 FQNEAQ (reference sequence).